This TCR beta chain was retrieved from a study of CD8+ T cells in alopecia areata. This clone was seen more than once but under ten times. From germline, CDR1 is SGHVS and CDR2 FQNEAQ. This CDR3 is built from 16 residues. Trimming removed 5 bases from V and 4 bases from J; junction bases left unmatched: 13. Following RNA extraction, reverse transcription yielded cDNA that acted as the sequencing template. This table comes from immunoSEQ multiplex PCR, and its TCRdb copy is limited to in-frame clones, with some not included. The sample lists around 120,000 clones, around 56% seen once, with approximately 0.5% in the top ten. The treatment was: oral pan-JAK inhibitor, 5-10 mg twice daily. T lymphocytes (CD4+ and CD8+) were sorted from PBMCs.

The sequence was obtained from a human donor with alopecia areata. This specimen consisted of CD4+ T cells sorted from blood, obtained at week 4, from a patient treated with tofacitinib. The J gene is TRBJ1-2, the V gene TRBV7-8, with TRBD1 matching 7 bases. The CDR3 region is CASSPGGGERLYGYTF. CDR3 sequence (DNA): TGTGCCAGCAGCCCAGGGGGAGGGGAACGCCTCTATGGCTACACCTTC.